A selection of T cell receptor beta chains follows, all from one sample in a study of human CD8 memory T cell subsets. Each CDR3 protein gets one entry in TCRdb, which reprocessed the 5' RACE reads and gives no DNA. The table for this sample gives under 13,000 distinct CDR3 sequences. The sample was CD8+ T cells from PBMCs. The receptors come from a human donor in good health. The CDR3 runs from the conserved cysteine through the conserved F or W. Clone size appears in some rows only: once, few, many, or a class for an expanded clone.

clone_size	v_call	j_call	cdr3_aa
NA	TRBV6-6	TRBJ2-7	CASGGAAGYEQYF
medium-sized	TRBV27	TRBJ2-7	CASTQGPQREQYF
NA	TRBV2	TRBJ1-2	CASSEDAGRGYGYTF
NA	TRBV19	TRBJ1-2	CASTPQASTYGYTF
NA	TRBV27	TRBJ2-7	CASSLQALQGTYEQYF
medium-sized	TRBV28	TRBJ1-4	CASSLTGSTNEKLFF
NA	TRBV7-8	TRBJ1-5	CASSQKDREGQPQHF
NA	TRBV27	TRBJ2-3	CASSSRLAEVGDTQYF
medium-sized	TRBV20-1	TRBJ1-3	CSARDYGGNTIYF
NA	TRBV29-1	TRBJ2-7	CSVETGVSYEQYF
NA	TRBV11-1	TRBJ2-7	CASRPGHHYEQYF
NA	TRBV6-5	TRBJ1-2	CASSYSQGIGYGYTF
NA	TRBV20-1	TRBJ2-7	CSARGLISYEQYF
NA	TRBV10-3	TRBJ2-1	CAISELTSGSSYNEQFF
NA	TRBV27	TRBJ1-1	CASSLTTGGLGTEAFF